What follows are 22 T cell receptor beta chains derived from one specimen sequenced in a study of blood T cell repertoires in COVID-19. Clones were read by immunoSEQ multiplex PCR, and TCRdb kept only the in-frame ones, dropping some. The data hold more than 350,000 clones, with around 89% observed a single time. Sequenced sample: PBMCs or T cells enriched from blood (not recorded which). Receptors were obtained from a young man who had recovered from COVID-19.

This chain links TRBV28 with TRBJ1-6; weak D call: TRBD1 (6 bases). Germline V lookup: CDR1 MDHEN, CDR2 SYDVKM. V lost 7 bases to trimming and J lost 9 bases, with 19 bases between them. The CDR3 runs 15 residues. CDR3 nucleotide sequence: TGTGCCAGCACCCCGCAGGGAGAAGGGGGTTCACCCCTCCACTTT. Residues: CASTPQGEGGSPLHF. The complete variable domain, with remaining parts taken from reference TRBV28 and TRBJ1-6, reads DVKVTQSSRYLVKRTGEKVFLECVQDMDHENMFWYRQDPGLGLRLIYFSYDVKMKEKGDIPEGYSVSREKKERFSLILESASTNQTSMYLCASTPQGEGGSPLHFGNGTRLTVT.

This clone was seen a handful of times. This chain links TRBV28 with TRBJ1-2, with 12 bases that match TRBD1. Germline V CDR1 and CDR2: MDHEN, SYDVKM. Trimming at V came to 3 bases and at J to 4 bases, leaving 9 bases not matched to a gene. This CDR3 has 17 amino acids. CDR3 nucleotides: TGTGCCAGCAGTTTTAGTAGAGGGACAGGGGGCTCCTATGGCTACACCTTC. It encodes CASSFSRGTGGSYGYTF.

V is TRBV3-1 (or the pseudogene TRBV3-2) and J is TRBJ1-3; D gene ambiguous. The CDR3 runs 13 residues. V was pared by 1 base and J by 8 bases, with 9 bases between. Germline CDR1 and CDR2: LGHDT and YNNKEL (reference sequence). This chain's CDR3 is CASSQGSSDTIYF. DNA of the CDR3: TGTGCCAGCAGCCAAGGCAGTTCAGACACCATATATTTT.

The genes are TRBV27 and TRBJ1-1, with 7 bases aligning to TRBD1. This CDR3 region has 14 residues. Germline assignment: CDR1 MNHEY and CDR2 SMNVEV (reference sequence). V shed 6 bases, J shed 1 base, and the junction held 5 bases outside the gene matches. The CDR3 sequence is CASSPGGGNTEAFF. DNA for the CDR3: TGTGCCAGCAGCCCAGGGGGAGGGAACACTGAAGCTTTCTTT.

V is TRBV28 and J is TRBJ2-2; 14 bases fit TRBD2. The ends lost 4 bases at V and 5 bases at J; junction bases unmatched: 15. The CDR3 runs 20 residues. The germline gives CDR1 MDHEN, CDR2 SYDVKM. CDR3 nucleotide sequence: TGTGCCAGCAGTTCCTATACAACGGGACTAGCGGGAGAGCGTACCGGGGAGCTGTTTTTT. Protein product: CASSSYTTGLAGERTGELFF.

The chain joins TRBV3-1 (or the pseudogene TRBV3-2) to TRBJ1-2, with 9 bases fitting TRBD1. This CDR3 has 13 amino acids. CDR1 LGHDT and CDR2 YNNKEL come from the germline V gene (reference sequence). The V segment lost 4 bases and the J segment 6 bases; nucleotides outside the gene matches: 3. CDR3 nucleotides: TGTGCCAGCAGCCTACAGGGGGCGGATGGCTACACCTTC. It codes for CASSLQGADGYTF.

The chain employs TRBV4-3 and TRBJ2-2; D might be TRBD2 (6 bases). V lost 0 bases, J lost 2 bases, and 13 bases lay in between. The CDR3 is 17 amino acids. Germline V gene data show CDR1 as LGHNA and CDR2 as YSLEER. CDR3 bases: TGCGCCAGCAGCCAAGATTTCGGGGGATTAAACACCGGGGAGCTGTTTTTT. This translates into CASSQDFGGLNTGELFF.

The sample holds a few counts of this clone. The CDR3 loop is CASSSRLEGTGELFF. CDR3 nucleotide sequence: TGTGCCAGCAGCTCCCGACTAGAGGGGACCGGGGAGCTGTTTTTT. The chain links TRBV7-9 to TRBJ2-2; tentatively, D is TRBD2 (6 bases). This CDR3 has 15 amino acids. Germline V gives CDR1 SEHNR, CDR2 FQNEAQ (reference sequence). V shed 4 bases and J shed 5 bases, with 14 bases lying between them.

The CDR3 bases are TGTGCCAGCAGCTTCCTGGACAGGTTCCTTACAGATACGCAGTATTTT. Its translation: CASSFLDRFLTDTQYF. The J gene is TRBJ2-3, the V gene TRBV5-8, with 7 bases that match TRBD1. CDR1 and CDR2 from the germline V gene are SGHTS and YDEGEE. CDR3 size: 16 residues. V was clipped by 2 bases and J by 3 bases; unmatched bases: 9.

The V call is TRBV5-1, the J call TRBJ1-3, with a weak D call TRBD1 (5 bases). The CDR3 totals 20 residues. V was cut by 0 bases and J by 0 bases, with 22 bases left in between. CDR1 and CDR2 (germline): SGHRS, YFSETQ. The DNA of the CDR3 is TGCGCCAGCAGCTTGGCGGGCGGAACCCCCGGAGGGACCTCTGGAAACACCATATATTTT. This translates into CASSLAGGTPGGTSGNTIYF.

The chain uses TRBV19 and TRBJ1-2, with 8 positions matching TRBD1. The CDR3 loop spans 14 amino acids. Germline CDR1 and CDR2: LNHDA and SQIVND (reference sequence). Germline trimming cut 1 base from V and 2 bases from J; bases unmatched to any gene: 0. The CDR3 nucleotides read TGTGCCAGTAGTATAGGACAGGGGAACTATGGCTACACCTTC. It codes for CASSIGQGNYGYTF.

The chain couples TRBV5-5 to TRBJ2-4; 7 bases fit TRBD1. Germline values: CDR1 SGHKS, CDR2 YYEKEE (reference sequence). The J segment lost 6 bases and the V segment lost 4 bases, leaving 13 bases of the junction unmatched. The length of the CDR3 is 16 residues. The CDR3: CASSPNSTGARNIQYF. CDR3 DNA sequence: TGTGCCAGCAGCCCCAACTCAACAGGGGCGAGAAACATTCAGTACTTC. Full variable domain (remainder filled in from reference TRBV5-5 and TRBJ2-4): DAGVTQSPTHLIKTRGQQVTLRCSPISGHKSVSWYQQVLGQGPQFIFQYYEKEERGRGNFPDRFSARQFPNYSSELNVNALLLGDSALYLCASSPNSTGARNIQYFGAGTRLSVL.

For the CDR3, the DNA is TGTGCCAGCAGTTTCATGTCGGGTATATCGTTCAATGAGCAGTTCTTC. Residues: CASSFMSGISFNEQFF. The genes are TRBV6-5 and TRBJ2-1; D uncertain. Germline V gene data show CDR1 as MNHEY and CDR2 as SVGAGI. V shed 4 bases and J shed 6 bases, with 19 bases lying between them. This CDR3 has 16 residues.

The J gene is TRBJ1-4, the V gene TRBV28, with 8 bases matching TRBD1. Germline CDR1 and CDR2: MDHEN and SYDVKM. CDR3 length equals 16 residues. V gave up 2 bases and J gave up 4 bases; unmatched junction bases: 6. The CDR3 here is CASSLTWGQVNEKLFF. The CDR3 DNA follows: TGTGCCAGCAGTTTAACGTGGGGACAGGTTAATGAAAAACTGTTTTTT.

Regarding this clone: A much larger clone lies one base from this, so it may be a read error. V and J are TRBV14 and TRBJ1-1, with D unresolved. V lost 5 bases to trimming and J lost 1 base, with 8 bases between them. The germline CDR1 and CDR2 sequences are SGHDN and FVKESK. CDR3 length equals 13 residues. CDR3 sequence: CASSFTPNTEAFF. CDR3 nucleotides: TGTGCCAGCAGCTTCACACCGAACACTGAAGCTTTCTTT.

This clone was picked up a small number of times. The chain's CDR3 is CASGPRDRAGYTF. In DNA form, the CDR3 reads TGTGCCAGCGGGCCCCGGGACAGGGCTGGCTACACCTTC. The rearrangement links TRBV7-9 to TRBJ1-2, with TRBD1 matching over 9 bases. This CDR3 is 13 amino acids long. Germline CDR1 is SEHNR and CDR2 is FQNEAQ (reference sequence). The trim removed 8 bases at V and 7 bases at J, leaving 8 bases unmatched. The entire variable domain, with the rest obtained from reference TRBV7-9 and TRBJ1-2, is as follows: DTGVSQNPRHKITKRGQNVTFRCDPISEHNRLYWYRQTLGQGPEFLTYFQNEAQLEKSRLLSDRFSAERPKGSFSTLEIQRTEQGDSAMYLCASGPRDRAGYTFGSGTRLTVV.

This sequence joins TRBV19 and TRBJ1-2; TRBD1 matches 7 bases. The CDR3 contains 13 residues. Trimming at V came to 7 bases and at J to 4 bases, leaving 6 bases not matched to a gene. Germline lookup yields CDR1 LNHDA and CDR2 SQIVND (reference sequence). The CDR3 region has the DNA TGTGCCAGTACCCCCCGGGACAGCTATGGCTACACCTTC. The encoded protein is CASTPRDSYGYTF.

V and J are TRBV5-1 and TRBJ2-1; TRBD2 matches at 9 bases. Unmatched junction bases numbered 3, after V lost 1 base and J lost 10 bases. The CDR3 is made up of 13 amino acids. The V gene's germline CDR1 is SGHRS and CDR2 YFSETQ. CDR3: CASSLRREGEQFF. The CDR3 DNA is TGCGCCAGCAGCTTGCGGCGGGAGGGGGAGCAGTTCTTC.

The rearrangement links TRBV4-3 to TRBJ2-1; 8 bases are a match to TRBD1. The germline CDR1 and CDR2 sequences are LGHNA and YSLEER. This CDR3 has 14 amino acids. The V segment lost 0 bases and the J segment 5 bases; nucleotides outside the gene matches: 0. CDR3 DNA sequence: TGCGCCAGCAGCCAAGAGACAGGGGACAATGAGCAGTTCTTC. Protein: CASSQETGDNEQFF.

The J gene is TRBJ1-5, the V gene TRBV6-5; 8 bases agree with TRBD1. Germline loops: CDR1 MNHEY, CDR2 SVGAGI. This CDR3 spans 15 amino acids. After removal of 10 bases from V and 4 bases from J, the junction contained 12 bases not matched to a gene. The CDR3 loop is CAKPGQGLGNQPQHF. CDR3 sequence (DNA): TGTGCCAAGCCCGGACAGGGATTAGGGAATCAGCCCCAGCATTTT.

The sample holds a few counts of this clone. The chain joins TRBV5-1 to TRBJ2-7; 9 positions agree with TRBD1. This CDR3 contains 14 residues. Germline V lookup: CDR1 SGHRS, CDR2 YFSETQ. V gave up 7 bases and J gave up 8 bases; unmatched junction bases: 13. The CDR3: CASHSEFGTGKQYF. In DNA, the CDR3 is TGCGCCAGCCATTCCGAGTTCGGGACAGGGAAGCAGTACTTC.

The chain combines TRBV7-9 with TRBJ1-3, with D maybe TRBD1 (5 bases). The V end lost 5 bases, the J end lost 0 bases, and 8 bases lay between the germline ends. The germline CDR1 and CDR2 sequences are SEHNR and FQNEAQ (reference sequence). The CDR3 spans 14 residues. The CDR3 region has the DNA TGTGCCAGCAGCCAGACAGTCTCTGGAAACACCATATATTTT. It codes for CASSQTVSGNTIYF.